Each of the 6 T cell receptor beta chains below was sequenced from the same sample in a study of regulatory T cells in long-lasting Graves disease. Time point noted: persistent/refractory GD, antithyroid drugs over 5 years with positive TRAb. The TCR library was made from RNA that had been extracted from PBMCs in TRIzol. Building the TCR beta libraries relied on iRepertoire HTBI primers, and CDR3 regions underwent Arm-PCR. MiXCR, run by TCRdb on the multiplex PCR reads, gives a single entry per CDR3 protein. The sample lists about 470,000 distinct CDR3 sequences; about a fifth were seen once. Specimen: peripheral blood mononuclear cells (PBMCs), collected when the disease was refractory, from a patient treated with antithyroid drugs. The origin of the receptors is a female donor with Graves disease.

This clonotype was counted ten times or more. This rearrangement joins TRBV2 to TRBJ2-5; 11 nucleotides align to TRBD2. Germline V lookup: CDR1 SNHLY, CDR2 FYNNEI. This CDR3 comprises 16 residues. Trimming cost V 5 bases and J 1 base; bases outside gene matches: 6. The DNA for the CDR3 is TGTGCCAGCAGTCCTAGCCTAGCGGGAGGCCAAGAGACCCAGTACTTC. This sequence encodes CASSPSLAGGQETQYF.

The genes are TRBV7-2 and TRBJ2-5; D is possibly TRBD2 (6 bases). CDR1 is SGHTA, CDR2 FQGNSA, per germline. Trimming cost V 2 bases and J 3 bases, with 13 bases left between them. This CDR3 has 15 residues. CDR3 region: CASSLSGGGEETQYF. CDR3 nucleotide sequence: TGTGCCAGCAGCTTATCCGGGGGTGGGGAAGAGACCCAGTACTTC.

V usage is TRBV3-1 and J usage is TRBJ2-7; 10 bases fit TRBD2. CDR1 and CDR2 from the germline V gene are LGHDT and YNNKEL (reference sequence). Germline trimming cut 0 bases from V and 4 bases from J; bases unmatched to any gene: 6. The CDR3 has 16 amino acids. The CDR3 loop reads CASSQDQLAGKYEQYF. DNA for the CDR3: TGTGCCAGCAGCCAAGATCAACTAGCGGGAAAGTACGAGCAGTACTTC.

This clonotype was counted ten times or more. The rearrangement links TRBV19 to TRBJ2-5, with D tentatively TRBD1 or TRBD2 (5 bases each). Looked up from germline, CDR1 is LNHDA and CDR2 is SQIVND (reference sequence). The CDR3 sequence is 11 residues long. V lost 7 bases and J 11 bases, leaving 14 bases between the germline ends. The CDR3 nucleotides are TGTGCCAGTACGTCCGGGGCTAAGCAGTACTTC. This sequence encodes CASTSGAKQYF.

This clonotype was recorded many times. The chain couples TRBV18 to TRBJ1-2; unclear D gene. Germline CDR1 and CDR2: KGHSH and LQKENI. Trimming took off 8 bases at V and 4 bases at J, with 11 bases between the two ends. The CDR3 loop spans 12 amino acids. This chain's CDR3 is CASSGPSYGYTF. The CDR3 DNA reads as TGTGCCAGCAGTGGGCCTTCCTATGGCTACACCTTC.

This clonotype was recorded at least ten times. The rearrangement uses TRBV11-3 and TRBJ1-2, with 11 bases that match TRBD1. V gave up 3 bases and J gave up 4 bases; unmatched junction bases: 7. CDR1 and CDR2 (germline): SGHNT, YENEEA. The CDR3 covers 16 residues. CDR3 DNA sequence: TGTGCCAGCAGCTTCTACCGGACAGGGGGCAGCTATGGCTACACCTTC. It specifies CASSFYRTGGSYGYTF.